These 21 T cell receptor beta chains originate from one sample sequenced in a study of T cell repertoires in cytomegalovirus infection. A single record per CDR3 protein comes from TCRdb applying MiXCR to the reads. The table lists some 940,000 distinct CDR3 sequences, approximately 31% of them singletons. These receptors' targets are unknown. Specimen: cultured CD8+ T cells from PBMCs, collected from culture after CMV antigen stimulation. Receptors originate from a human donor in good health (CMV status not recorded). Some clones in this sample may be carry-over from other donors' samples.

This clonotype was counted between two and nine times. The chain has TRBV12-5 and TRBJ2-2, with D hard to call. V was shortened by 3 bases and J by 1 base, with 15 bases between the two germline ends. CDR3 length: 17 residues. Germline-derived CDR1 and CDR2 are LGHNT and FRNRAP. The CDR3 sequence: CASGFNHPSLNTGELFF. CDR3 nucleotide sequence: TGTGCTAGTGGTTTCAACCACCCTTCCCTGAACACCGGGGAGCTGTTTTTT.

This clonotype was picked up a small number of times. The V call is TRBV15, the J call TRBJ2-3; 12 bases agree with TRBD1. The junction had 7 bases not matched to a gene; V was cut back by 4 bases and J by 5 bases. Germline loops: CDR1 LNHNV, CDR2 YYDKDF (reference sequence). The CDR3 totals 16 residues. The CDR3 DNA follows: TGTGCCACCAGCACCCCGGGACAGGGGGCAGGAGATACGCAGTATTTT. Amino acids: CATSTPGQGAGDTQYF.

This clonotype was seen just once. This chain uses TRBV27 with TRBJ2-3, with 11 bases lining up with TRBD1. V was pared by 6 bases and J by 6 bases, with 11 bases of the junction left unmatched. There are 16 residues in the CDR3. Germline-derived CDR1 and CDR2 are MNHEY and SMNVEV (reference sequence). The CDR3 region has the DNA TGTGCCAGCAGCCGTGGGACAGGGGGGTCGATCGATACGCAGTATTTT. Amino acids: CASSRGTGGSIDTQYF.

This clonotype has just a few counts. This chain connects TRBV14 to TRBJ1-4; maybe TRBD1 (5 bases). Trimming left V 4 bases short and J 10 bases short, with 10 bases between. The CDR3 is made up of 12 amino acids. Germline CDR1 SGHDN, CDR2 FVKESK. DNA of the CDR3: TGTGCCAGCAGCCCCCCGGGGGGAAAACTGTTTTTT. Amino acid sequence: CASSPPGGKLFF.

This clonotype has ten or more counts. The chain combines TRBV27 with TRBJ2-1, with D maybe TRBD1 (6 bases). Trimming took 4 bases from V and 0 from J, leaving 10 bases between them. In germline, CDR1 is MNHEY, CDR2 SMNVEV (reference sequence). There are 15 residues in the CDR3. CDR3 protein: CASSSGTLSYNEQFF. The CDR3 nucleotides are TGTGCCAGCAGTTCCGGGACACTCTCCTACAATGAGCAGTTCTTC.

CDR3 sequence reads: CASTRPATNEKLFF. CDR3 sequence (DNA): TGTGCCAGCACCCGCCCTGCAACTAATGAAAAACTGTTTTTT. The V gene is TRBV7-6, the J gene TRBJ1-4; D unclear. Trimming removed 7 bases from V and 0 bases from J, with 9 bases in between. The CDR3 is 14 residues long. Germline V lookup: CDR1 SGHVS, CDR2 FNYEAQ.

In nucleotides, the CDR3 is TGTGCCAGCAAAGCTAGCGGGGTCTACGAGCAGTACTTC. Amino acids: CASKASGVYEQYF. V gene TRBV6-2 or TRBV6-3 combines with J gene TRBJ2-7, with 9 bases fitting TRBD2. The germline V gene has CDR1 MNHEY and CDR2 SVGEGT. V shed 7 bases and J 3 bases; nucleotides not matched to a gene: 4. The length of the CDR3 is 13 residues.

This clonotype was seen repeatedly, ten times or more. The chain couples TRBV7-8 to TRBJ1-1, with D perhaps TRBD1 (6 bases). CDR1 and CDR2 from the germline V gene are SGHVS and FQNEAQ. V was pared by 5 bases and J by 0 bases, with 22 bases between. The length of the CDR3 is 18 residues. The CDR3 is CASSHRQAAYGVNTEAFF. CDR3 DNA sequence: TGTGCCAGCAGCCACAGACAGGCAGCCTACGGAGTGAACACTGAAGCTTTCTTT.

This clonotype was detected only a few times. V usage is TRBV2 and J usage is TRBJ2-3, with 9 bases aligning to TRBD2. Germline V gene sequence: CDR1 SNHLY, CDR2 FYNNEI. This CDR3 comprises 16 residues. V was clipped by 6 bases and J by 0 bases; unmatched bases: 7. The CDR3 loop is CASRGRAGGSTDTQYF. The DNA of the CDR3 is TGTGCCAGCAGGGGTCGGGCGGGGGGGAGCACAGATACGCAGTATTTT.

Notes on this clonotype: The conserved final phenylalanine or tryptophan is absent from the CDR3, which likely points to a read error. The V and J genes are TRBV19 and TRBJ1-6, with 10 bases fitting TRBD1. Per germline, CDR1 LNHDA and CDR2 SQIVND (reference sequence). J gave up 7 bases and V 10 bases, and 4 bases lay outside the gene matches. The CDR3 is 13 residues long. CDR3 sequence: CATRGQGNSPLHI. In DNA, the CDR3 is TGTGCCACTAGGGGACAGGGGAATTCACCCCTCCACATT.

This clonotype was found many times. The V gene is TRBV19, the J gene TRBJ1-6; no definite D call. The V and J ends lost 6 bases and 7 bases respectively, with 10 bases between them. The CDR3 extends over 13 amino acids. CDR1 and CDR2 from the germline V gene are LNHDA and SQIVND (reference sequence). In nucleotides, the CDR3 is TGTGCCAGTAGGGCAAGAGAGAATTCACCCCTCCACTTT. Encoded protein: CASRARENSPLHF.

The chain recombines TRBV28 with TRBJ2-1; 7 bases match TRBD2. Germline CDR1 MDHEN, CDR2 SYDVKM. The CDR3 runs to 15 residues. Trimming at V came to 5 bases and at J to 8 bases, leaving 12 bases not matched to a gene. CDR3 DNA: TGTGCCAGCAGTCCCCGGACTAGAATTATAGATGAGCAGTTCTTC. Translation gives CASSPRTRIIDEQFF.

The gene calls are TRBV7-9 and TRBJ1-1; 9 bases are shared with TRBD1. J gave up 1 base and V 11 bases, and 8 bases lay outside the gene matches. Germline V gene data show CDR1 as SEHNR and CDR2 as FQNEAQ (reference sequence). The CDR3 is 14 amino acids. The CDR3 sequence is CAGSRTGENTEAFF. The CDR3 region has the DNA TGTGCCGGTTCTCGGACAGGGGAGAACACTGAAGCTTTCTTT.

The CDR3 spells CASRRNSGELFF. CDR3 nucleotides: TGTGCCAGCAGGCGTAATAGCGGGGAGCTGTTTTTT. The chain is built from TRBV27 and TRBJ2-2; D uncertain. V was pared by 6 bases and J by 7 bases, with 9 bases between. The CDR3 is made up of 12 amino acids. Germline assignment: CDR1 MNHEY and CDR2 SMNVEV (reference sequence).

A few counts support this clonotype. This rearrangement joins TRBV7-9 to TRBJ1-6; no clear D. V was trimmed by 5 bases and J by 11 bases, leaving 16 bases between them. This CDR3 is built from 14 residues. Germline CDR1 is SEHNR and CDR2 is FQNEAQ (reference sequence). The CDR3 sequence is CASSPRVPKAPLHF. The CDR3 coding sequence is TGTGCCAGCAGCCCTCGGGTCCCTAAAGCACCCCTCCACTTT.

This clonotype has more than one count but fewer than ten. The rearrangement joins TRBV27 to TRBJ2-3, with unresolved D. Trimming cost V 5 bases and J 2 bases, with 20 bases left between them. Germline loops: CDR1 MNHEY, CDR2 SMNVEV (reference sequence). This CDR3 contains 17 residues. The CDR3 DNA is TGTGCCAGCAGTCTTTTCCCCCCACGTGGGGTCACAGATACGCAGTATTTT. Its protein product is CASSLFPPRGVTDTQYF.

This clonotype was counted only a few times. The chain has TRBV19 and TRBJ1-1; D gene unclear. CDR1 LNHDA and CDR2 SQIVND come from the germline V gene (reference sequence). Trimming stripped 6 bases from V and 1 base from J, with 12 bases between. The CDR3 is made up of 14 amino acids. CDR3 sequence: CASSIRERNTEAFF. For the CDR3, the DNA is TGTGCCAGTAGCATCCGGGAAAGGAACACTGAAGCTTTCTTT.

As for this clonotype: Mismatch with germline at one junction end may stem from a read error. The chain carries TRBV7-8 and TRBJ1-2; 7 nucleotides match TRBD1. The CDR3 extends over 15 amino acids. Germline V CDR1 and CDR2: SGHVS, FQNEAQ. In DNA, the CDR3 is TGTGCCAGCAGCCAAGACAGGGCTCCCCACTATGACTACACCTTC. Its translation: CASSQDRAPHYDYTF.

The J gene is TRBJ2-1, the V gene TRBV29-1; 10 bases are shared with TRBD2. This CDR3 spans 14 amino acids. The germline V gene has CDR1 SQVTM and CDR2 ANQGSEA. V shed 6 bases and J 6 bases; nucleotides not matched to a gene: 8. This CDR3 is CSVPPGLASNEQFF. The CDR3, as DNA: TGCAGCGTCCCCCCGGGACTAGCGAGCAATGAGCAGTTCTTC.

V usage is TRBV12-3 or TRBV12-4 and J usage is TRBJ1-4, with 9 bases identical to TRBD1. The CDR3 totals 14 residues. V lost 5 bases, J lost 8 bases, and 6 bases stayed unmatched. This CDR3 reads CASSRDRGEEKLFF. The CDR3, as DNA: TGTGCCAGCAGTCGAGACAGGGGGGAGGAAAAACTGTTTTTT.

The chain uses TRBV5-5 and TRBJ2-2; D assignment may be TRBD1 or TRBD2 (5 bases each). Germline assignment: CDR1 SGHKS and CDR2 YYEKEE (reference sequence). Deletions cut 5 bases from V and 5 bases from J, with 16 bases between. CDR3 length equals 15 residues. The CDR3 bases are TGTGCCAGCAGTCGGGACCCCGGAACAACCGGGGAGCTGTTTTTT. Translated, it gives CASSRDPGTTGELFF.